One sample yielded the 17 T cell receptor beta chains listed below, sequenced in a study of blood T cell repertoires in COVID-19. Assay used: immunoSEQ multiplex PCR; TCRdb lists only in-frame clones, some missing. Of approximately 120,000 clones listed, roughly 80% were seen once; the top ten hold about 20%. Sequencing was done on a sample of peripheral blood. The receptors originated from a woman between 55 and 75 years old with acute or convalescent COVID-19.

The V call is TRBV7-9, the J call TRBJ2-3, with TRBD2 as a possible D gene (5 bases). Trimming pared 5 bases from V and 0 bases from J, leaving 15 bases between. In germline, CDR1 is SEHNR, CDR2 FQNEAQ (reference sequence). The CDR3 is 16 residues long. CDR3 nucleotide sequence: TGTGCCAGCAGCCCAGGCGCCGGACTTAGCACAGATACGCAGTATTTT. Translated: CASSPGAGLSTDTQYF.

The gene calls are TRBV28 and TRBJ2-3; unclear D gene. This CDR3 comprises 12 residues. Per germline, CDR1 MDHEN and CDR2 SYDVKM. V was trimmed by 6 bases and J by 6 bases, leaving 10 bases between them. The CDR3 loop reads CASSLAQDTQYF. DNA for the CDR3: TGTGCCAGCAGCCTGGCACAGGATACGCAGTATTTT.

The CDR3: CAWSGGQSQPQHF. DNA of the CDR3: TGTGCCTGGAGTGGGGGACAGTCTCAGCCCCAGCATTTT. This sequence joins TRBV30 and TRBJ1-5, with 7 bases aligning to TRBD1. Germline V gives CDR1 GTSNPN, CDR2 SVGIG (reference sequence). There are 13 residues in the CDR3. After removal of 1 base from V and 6 bases from J, the junction contained 3 bases not matched to a gene.

This chain joins TRBV6-4 and TRBJ1-5; D remains ambiguous. The germline V gene encodes CDR1 MRHNA and CDR2 SNTAGT. There are 14 residues in the CDR3. V was shortened by 5 bases and J by 2 bases, with 10 bases between the two germline ends. CDR3 DNA sequence: TGTGCCAGCAGTAATGTCGCGGGCAATCAGCCCCAGCATTTT. It specifies CASSNVAGNQPQHF.

The V gene is TRBV28, the J gene TRBJ2-3; D unclear. The CDR3 totals 12 residues. CDR1 and CDR2 from the germline V gene are MDHEN and SYDVKM. Trimming left V 2 bases short and J 6 bases short, with 6 bases between. The chain's CDR3 is CASSLMSDTQYF. The CDR3 DNA reads TGTGCCAGCAGTTTAATGTCTGATACGCAGTATTTT. The full variable domain, its missing parts supplied by reference TRBV28 and TRBJ2-3, is DVKVTQSSRYLVKRTGEKVFLECVQDMDHENMFWYRQDPGLGLRLIYFSYDVKMKEKGDIPEGYSVSREKKERFSLILESASTNQTSMYLCASSLMSDTQYFGPGTRLTVL.

The rearrangement links TRBV15 to TRBJ2-2; 7 bases line up with TRBD1. The CDR3 totals 16 residues. Germline assignment: CDR1 LNHNV and CDR2 YYDKDF (reference sequence). V lost 0 bases to trimming and J lost 7 bases; unmatched junction nucleotides: 8. DNA for the CDR3: TGTGCCACCAGCAGAGATGCGAGGGGGCTGGGCGGGGAGCTGTTTTTT. This sequence encodes CATSRDARGLGGELFF.

The V call is TRBV20-1, the J call TRBJ2-5; no firm D call. The CDR3 covers 10 residues. The V gene lost 6 bases and the J gene lost 4 bases, with 6 bases spanning the gap. Germline assignment: CDR1 DFQATT and CDR2 SNEGSKA (reference sequence). The CDR3 protein is CSAALETQYF. The CDR3 DNA follows: TGCAGTGCCGCGCTAGAGACCCAGTACTTC.

The J gene is TRBJ1-2, the V gene TRBV27; 8 bases map to TRBD1. V shed 4 bases, J shed 7 bases, and the junction held 5 bases outside the gene matches. The V gene's germline CDR1 is MNHEY and CDR2 SMNVEV (reference sequence). This CDR3 spans 13 amino acids. The CDR3 is CASSSQGDRGYTF. CDR3 nucleotide sequence: TGTGCCAGCAGTTCACAGGGGGATCGTGGCTACACCTTC.

This chain links TRBV29-1 with TRBJ2-7; 14 nucleotides align to TRBD2. CDR1 is SQVTM, CDR2 ANQGSEA, per germline. V lost 4 bases to trimming and J lost 2 bases; unmatched junction nucleotides: 7. This CDR3 has 16 amino acids. The chain's CDR3 is CSVGRTSGRTTYEQYF. The CDR3 region has the DNA TGCAGCGTTGGGCGGACTAGCGGGAGGACCACCTACGAGCAGTACTTC.

The chain links TRBV18 to TRBJ2-3; TRBD2 matches 13 bases. The V segment lost 4 bases and the J segment 2 bases; nucleotides outside the gene matches: 6. The CDR3 consists of 17 residues. Germline CDR1 reads KGHSH; CDR2 reads LQKENI. The CDR3 is CASSLMTSGGNTDTQYF. The CDR3 coding sequence is TGTGCCAGCTCACTAATGACTAGCGGGGGGAACACAGATACGCAGTATTTT. The variable domain in full, completed from reference TRBV18 and TRBJ2-3, reads NAGVMQNPRHLVRRRGQEARLRCSPMKGHSHVYWYRQLPEEGLKFMVYLQKENIIDESGMPKERFSAEFPKEGPSILRIQQVVRGDSAAYFCASSLMTSGGNTDTQYFGPGTRLTVL.

This rearrangement joins TRBV2 to TRBJ1-5; 8 nucleotides agree with TRBD1. The junction had 4 bases not matched to a gene; V was cut back by 6 bases and J by 0 bases. This CDR3 spans 15 amino acids. Germline V gene lookup returns CDR1 SNHLY and CDR2 FYNNEI. As DNA, the CDR3 is TGTGCCAGCAGATCGGACAGGGCTAGCAATCAGCCCCAGCATTTT. It translates to CASRSDRASNQPQHF.

This clone was detected a few times. The chain links TRBV5-5 to TRBJ2-7; TRBD2 matches at 9 bases. The CDR3 is 14 residues long. Per germline, CDR1 SGHKS and CDR2 YYEKEE (reference sequence). After removal of 0 bases from V and 3 bases from J, the junction contained 1 base not matched to a gene. The DNA for the CDR3 is TGTGCCAGCAGCTTGGGACTAGCGGTCTACGAGCAGTACTTC. Protein sequence: CASSLGLAVYEQYF.

The chain carries TRBV3-1 (or the pseudogene TRBV3-2) and TRBJ1-2, with D unresolved. CDR3 length: 11 amino acids. V dropped 4 bases and J dropped 7 bases, with 7 bases sitting between them. Germline CDR1 LGHDT, CDR2 YNNKEL (reference sequence). CDR3 coding DNA: TGTGCCAGCAGCCGGGAGGGTGGCTACACCTTC. Its protein product is CASSREGGYTF.

The genes are TRBV2 and TRBJ2-3, with a weak D call TRBD1 (6 bases). CDR1 is SNHLY, CDR2 FYNNEI, per germline. Trimming pared 7 bases from V and 4 bases from J, leaving 15 bases between. CDR3 length: 14 residues. This CDR3 reads CASKLNREADTQYF. CDR3 in DNA: TGTGCCAGCAAATTGAACAGGGAAGCAGATACGCAGTATTTT. The variable domain in full, completed from reference TRBV2 and TRBJ2-3, reads EPEVTQTPSHQVTQMGQEVILRCVPISNHLYFYWYRQILGQKVEFLVSFYNNEISEKSEIFDDQFSVERPDGSNFTLKIRSTKLEDSAMYFCASKLNREADTQYFGPGTRLTVL.

The chain employs TRBV18 and TRBJ2-1; TRBD1 matches 9 bases. The junction had 3 bases not matched to a gene; V was cut back by 4 bases and J by 8 bases. CDR1 is KGHSH and CDR2 is LQKENI in the germline V gene. This CDR3 has 13 amino acids. As DNA, the CDR3 is TGTGCCAGCTCACGGGGGACAGGGTATGAGCAGTTCTTC. This encodes CASSRGTGYEQFF.

The chain couples TRBV6-6 to TRBJ1-3; 7 positions match TRBD1. This CDR3 contains 18 residues. Trimming removed 5 bases from V and 5 bases from J; junction bases left unmatched: 18. Germline assignment: CDR1 MNHNY and CDR2 SVGAGI (reference sequence). The CDR3 nucleotides are TGTGCCAGCAGTCCTGACAGGGCCCCCCTCTCTGATAGAAACACCATATATTTT. Protein: CASSPDRAPLSDRNTIYF.

The chain links TRBV28 to TRBJ1-2; no firm D call. CDR1 and CDR2 from the germline V gene are MDHEN and SYDVKM. Between the trimmed V and J ends, which lost 5 bases and 4 bases, there was a span of 17 bases. This CDR3 region has 15 residues. CDR3 sequence (DNA): TGTGCCAGCAGTCCGGCCCCAGGAACTTTCTATGGCTACACCTTC. This gives the protein CASSPAPGTFYGYTF.